Presented here are 13 T cell receptor beta chains from one specimen sequenced in a study of response to subunit inactivated influenza vaccine. One entry per CDR3 protein, called by TCRdb with MiXCR from the RT-PCR reads. The sample gives about 180,000 distinct CDR3 sequences, approximately 9.2% of which show up once; under 13% is in the top ten. The sequencing here drew on non-naive T cells sorted from PBMCs, taken on the day of vaccination. The origin of the receptors is a man aged 50-60 years who received an inactivated influenza vaccine.

This clonotype was counted a few times. The genes are TRBV6-1 and TRBJ1-4, with 7 positions matching TRBD1. Germline CDR1 MNHNS, CDR2 SASEGT. The CDR3 is 15 residues long. V shed 6 bases, J shed 5 bases, and the junction held 9 bases outside the gene matches. DNA for the CDR3: TGTGCCAGCAGGTCAAAAGACAGGGAGAATGAAAAACTGTTTTTT. Its translation is CASRSKDRENEKLFF.

The chain has TRBV2 and TRBJ2-3, with 8 bases that match TRBD2. The V segment lost 7 bases and the J segment 2 bases; nucleotides outside the gene matches: 5. CDR3 size: 14 residues. Looked up from germline, CDR1 is SNHLY and CDR2 is FYNNEI. Written as DNA, the CDR3 is TGTGCCAGCATGCGGACTAGCACCACAGATACGCAGTATTTT. This gives the protein CASMRTSTTDTQYF.

This clonotype was seen many times. The rearrangement uses TRBV5-6 and TRBJ1-2; TRBD1 agrees at 9 bases. Germline V gene sequence: CDR1 SGHDT, CDR2 YYEEEE. This CDR3 contains 15 residues. V was clipped by 4 bases and J by 0 bases; unmatched bases: 4. The CDR3 DNA sequence: TGTGCCAGCAGCGGACAGGGGCGAGCTAACTATGGCTACACCTTC. Residues: CASSGQGRANYGYTF.

This clonotype was seen ten or more times. This chain links TRBV12-3 or TRBV12-4 with TRBJ2-1, with D tentatively TRBD2 (5 bases). V was cut by 3 bases and J by 4 bases, with 13 bases left in between. The CDR3 covers 15 residues. CDR3 loop: CASSFIRGQYNEQFF. The CDR3, as DNA: TGTGCCAGCAGTTTTATACGGGGTCAGTACAATGAGCAGTTCTTC.

The chain is built from TRBV3-1 and TRBJ2-2, with unresolved D. This CDR3 is built from 16 residues. Germline loops: CDR1 LGHDT, CDR2 YNNKEL (reference sequence). With 0 bases removed from V and 4 bases from J, the gap between germline ends came to 12 bases. CDR3 amino acids: CASSQDLLSGTGELFF. The DNA for the CDR3 is TGTGCCAGCAGCCAAGATTTACTCTCTGGCACCGGGGAGCTGTTTTTT.

This clonotype was observed a handful of times. This sequence joins TRBV18 and TRBJ2-7, with TRBD1 matching 8 bases. The V and J ends lost 3 bases and 4 bases, in that order; junction bases with no gene match: 8. The V gene's germline CDR1 is KGHSH and CDR2 LQKENI. The CDR3 is 15 amino acids. This CDR3 is CASSPLQTGAYEQYF. CDR3 nucleotides: TGTGCCAGCTCACCGCTACAGACAGGGGCATACGAGCAGTACTTC.

This clonotype has a handful of counts. The CDR3 DNA follows: TGCAGTGCTTTCGGGGTTAGCTCTGGAAACACCATATATTTT. Translation: CSAFGVSSGNTIYF. This chain links TRBV20-1 with TRBJ1-3; the D is unclear. There are 14 residues in the CDR3. The germline V gene has CDR1 DFQATT and CDR2 SNEGSKA (reference sequence). V lost 5 bases and J 0 bases, leaving 11 bases between the germline ends.

The chain is built from TRBV6-2 or TRBV6-3 and TRBJ2-7; 8 bases agree with TRBD2. The CDR3 consists of 16 residues. Germline V gene sequence: CDR1 MNHEY, CDR2 SVGEGT. J gave up 6 bases and V 2 bases, and 12 bases lay outside the gene matches. DNA for the CDR3: TGTGCCAGCAGTTACCAGGAAGGCGGGGGGCAGCTCGAGCAGTACTTC. It specifies CASSYQEGGGQLEQYF.

The chain is built from TRBV4-3 and TRBJ2-7, with 8 bases lining up with TRBD1. The CDR3 has 15 residues. Germline trimming cut 1 base from V and 4 bases from J; bases unmatched to any gene: 6. Germline V gene sequence: CDR1 LGHNA, CDR2 YSLEER. The CDR3 DNA reads as TGCGCCAGCAGCCAAGCCGGGACAGGCGAATACGAGCAGTACTTC. It yields the protein CASSQAGTGEYEQYF.

This clonotype was detected only a few times. The rearrangement uses TRBV10-3 and TRBJ1-1; D is undetermined. CDR1 and CDR2 (germline): ENHRY, SYGVKD. The CDR3 has 13 residues. Trimming shortened V by 10 bases and J by 4 bases, and 16 bases separated the two germline ends. The CDR3 DNA is TGTGCCAGCCTGGAGGCCTCTGGCACTGAAGCTTTCTTT. Translated: CASLEASGTEAFF.

The chain couples TRBV11-2 to TRBJ1-1; 10 bases are shared with TRBD1. The CDR3 covers 16 residues. Trimming took 5 bases from V and 5 from J; bases not matched to a gene: 11. The V gene's germline CDR1 is SGHAT and CDR2 FQNNGV. CDR3 region: CASSPTGGTGVTEAFF. The CDR3 DNA reads as TGTGCCAGCAGCCCAACAGGTGGGACAGGGGTGACTGAAGCTTTCTTT.

The J gene is TRBJ2-5, the V gene TRBV20-1; weak D call: TRBD1 (6 bases). The CDR3 has 15 amino acids. The V end was cut by 6 bases, the J end by 4 bases, with 21 bases between. Germline CDR1 is DFQATT and CDR2 is SNEGSKA (reference sequence). In DNA form, the CDR3 reads TGCAGTGCCTACAAAGGGCAGGGGCCCGGAGAGACCCAGTACTTC. This translates into CSAYKGQGPGETQYF.

This clonotype was recorded at least ten times. The V and J genes are TRBV20-1 and TRBJ2-5; 10 nucleotides align to TRBD2. Germline CDR1 is DFQATT and CDR2 is SNEGSKA (reference sequence). Trimming took 5 bases from V and 4 from J; bases not matched to a gene: 10. The CDR3 contains 15 residues. DNA of the CDR3: TGCAGTGCTCATGGTAGCGGGAGGATCACAGAGACCCAGTACTTC. Translation: CSAHGSGRITETQYF.